A selection of T cell receptor beta chains follows, all from one sample in a study of CD8 T cells in ankylosing spondylitis. Each CDR3 protein gets one entry after TCRdb re-called the 5' RACE reads with MiXCR. The sample has roughly 490,000 distinct CDR3 sequences; about 5% are singletons. Sequences were obtained from blood, either unsorted or a sorted T cell fraction (not recorded which). These receptors originate from a male donor with ankylosing spondylitis. Each CDR3 is given without its conserved first and last residue. Each record gives: V gene, J gene, CDR3 protein.

v_call: TRBV28; j_call: TRBJ2-1; cdr3_aa: ASTMTRVRHNEQF
v_call: TRBV4-1; j_call: TRBJ1-4; cdr3_aa: ASSQDRQWVEKLF
v_call: TRBV5-1; j_call: TRBJ2-4; cdr3_aa: ASSLGGEAKNIQY
v_call: TRBV7-9; j_call: TRBJ1-6; cdr3_aa: ASSLDRGRYNSPLH
v_call: TRBV27; j_call: TRBJ1-4; cdr3_aa: ASSPGATPANEKLF
v_call: TRBV7-9; j_call: TRBJ1-2; cdr3_aa: ASSFDPTGGVGYT
v_call: TRBV10-1; j_call: TRBJ2-7; cdr3_aa: ASRSGEAGSEQY
v_call: TRBV5-1; j_call: TRBJ2-1; cdr3_aa: ASQLGPSGLAGYPSYNEQF
v_call: TRBV7-8; j_call: TRBJ1-1; cdr3_aa: ASSLTNTEAF
v_call: TRBV12-3/TRBV12-4; j_call: TRBJ1-1; cdr3_aa: ASLPFRGALEEAF
v_call: TRBV5-1; j_call: TRBJ2-1; cdr3_aa: ASSLELALYNEQF
v_call: TRBV19; j_call: TRBJ2-1; cdr3_aa: ARIRETLYNEQF
v_call: TRBV12-3/TRBV12-4; j_call: TRBJ2-1; cdr3_aa: ASSLDGRPYNEQF
v_call: TRBV7-3; j_call: TRBJ1-1; cdr3_aa: ASSRMGGQNTEAF
v_call: TRBV28; j_call: TRBJ1-1; cdr3_aa: ASSTFRNTEAF
v_call: TRBV24-1; j_call: TRBJ2-7; cdr3_aa: ATSDPTSRGPYEQY
v_call: TRBV12-3/TRBV12-4; j_call: TRBJ2-5; cdr3_aa: ASSAGLAGAETQY
v_call: TRBV27; j_call: TRBJ1-2; cdr3_aa: ASRRSGEGGYT
v_call: TRBV12-3/TRBV12-4; j_call: TRBJ2-7; cdr3_aa: ASSLRGISYEQY
v_call: TRBV5-1; j_call: TRBJ1-1; cdr3_aa: ASSYWTSVGTEAF
v_call: TRBV7-2; j_call: TRBJ2-1; cdr3_aa: ASTIRSSYNEQF
v_call: TRBV21-1; j_call: TRBJ2-5; cdr3_aa: ASSPSRERRETQY